Following are 15 T cell receptor beta chains from one sample sequenced in a study of hypomethylating agent response in myelodysplastic syndrome. The data were produced by immunoSEQ multiplex PCR, yet TCRdb's version contains in-frame clones alone and is incomplete. This sample has around 5,700 clones, with roughly 80% found just once. The sequences come from bone marrow, collected before or after starting hypomethylating agent treatment for myelodysplastic syndrome (not recorded which). All receptors derive from a human donor with myelodysplastic syndrome.

This chain links TRBV19 with TRBJ2-3; perhaps TRBD1 as D (6 bases). The germline V and J ends were trimmed by 3 bases and 5 bases, with 15 bases remaining between them. The CDR3 is made up of 15 amino acids. Germline assignment: CDR1 LNHDA and CDR2 SQIVND (reference sequence). The CDR3 coding sequence is TGTGCCAGTAGTATTCAGGGGAAGAGTAGAGATACGCAGTATTTT. This encodes CASSIQGKSRDTQYF. Combining the CDR3 with reference TRBV19 and TRBJ2-3 gives the whole variable domain DGGITQSPKYLFRKEGQNVTLSCEQNLNHDAMYWYRQDPGQGLRLIYYSQIVNDFQKGDIAEGYSVSREKKESFPLTVTSAQKNPTAFYLCASSIQGKSRDTQYFGPGTRLTVL.

V usage is TRBV15 and J usage is TRBJ2-1; D gene uncertain. The V end lost 0 bases, the J end lost 7 bases, and 4 bases lay between the germline ends. CDR3 length: 12 residues. CDR1 is LNHNV, CDR2 YYDKDF, per germline (reference sequence). The CDR3 sequence: CATSREVNEQFF. In DNA form, the CDR3 reads TGTGCCACCAGCAGAGAAGTTAATGAGCAGTTCTTC.

This clone was seen a handful of times. J is TRBJ1-5 and V is TRBV28; TRBD1 aligns across 11 bases. This CDR3 region has 15 residues. The ends lost 6 bases at V and 4 bases at J; junction bases unmatched: 5. CDR1 and CDR2 from the germline V gene are MDHEN and SYDVKM. The CDR3 protein is CASRDRGPENQPQHF. In DNA form, the CDR3 reads TGTGCCAGCAGGGACAGGGGGCCAGAGAATCAGCCCCAGCATTTT. Full variable domain (rest looked up from reference TRBV28 and TRBJ1-5): DVKVTQSSRYLVKRTGEKVFLECVQDMDHENMFWYRQDPGLGLRLIYFSYDVKMKEKGDIPEGYSVSREKKERFSLILESASTNQTSMYLCASRDRGPENQPQHFGDGTRLSIL.

This clone appeared a single time. The V and J genes are TRBV5-6 and TRBJ1-2; the D gene is possibly TRBD1 (5 bases). Germline assignment: CDR1 SGHDT and CDR2 YYEEEE. Trimming shortened V by 4 bases and J by 8 bases, and 12 bases separated the two germline ends. The CDR3 has 12 amino acids. CDR3 protein: CASSQGKGGYTF. The CDR3 bases are TGTGCCAGCAGCCAGGGTAAGGGAGGCTACACCTTC.

The gene calls are TRBV7-6 and TRBJ2-1, with a possible D match to TRBD2 (6 bases). V lost 4 bases to trimming and J lost 10 bases, with 20 bases between them. CDR1 and CDR2 from the germline V gene are SGHVS and FNYEAQ. The CDR3 is 15 amino acids. The chain's CDR3 is CASSSRKGTRVEQFF. The CDR3 DNA reads as TGTGCCAGCAGCTCCCGCAAAGGGACTCGCGTAGAGCAGTTCTTC.

The chain carries TRBV5-6 and TRBJ1-4, with D uncertain. Germline V CDR1 and CDR2: SGHDT, YYEEEE. The V and J ends lost 1 base and 4 bases respectively, with 8 bases between them. This CDR3 is built from 14 residues. This CDR3 is CASSLKDFNEKLFF. The CDR3, as DNA: TGTGCCAGCAGCTTGAAGGACTTTAATGAAAAACTGTTTTTT.

The J gene is TRBJ2-5, the V gene TRBV10-3, with D tentatively TRBD1 (6 bases). The germline V and J ends were trimmed by 10 bases and 0 bases, with 12 bases remaining between them. CDR1 and CDR2 (germline): ENHRY, SYGVKD. This CDR3 spans 13 amino acids. This CDR3 reads CATSRDNQETQYF. The CDR3 DNA sequence: TGTGCCACCAGCCGGGACAACCAAGAGACCCAGTACTTC.

The J gene is TRBJ2-7, the V gene TRBV5-1; D uncertain. Between the trimmed V and J ends, which lost 0 bases and 1 base, there was a span of 8 bases. This CDR3 region has 14 residues. Germline CDR1 reads SGHRS; CDR2 reads YFSETQ. The CDR3 loop reads CASSLEQSSYEQYF. The CDR3 DNA reads as TGCGCCAGCAGCTTGGAACAGTCATCCTACGAGCAGTACTTC.

This clone was found once. This chain links TRBV14 with TRBJ2-5, with a possible D match to TRBD2 (5 bases). This CDR3 is built from 12 residues. V lost 5 bases, J lost 7 bases, and 11 bases lay in between. The germline gives CDR1 SGHDN, CDR2 FVKESK. The CDR3 reads CASSSASGTQYF. For the CDR3, the DNA is TGTGCCAGCAGCTCGGCCAGCGGGACCCAGTACTTC.

The chain couples TRBV18 to TRBJ1-1; the match to TRBD1 covers 9 bases. V shed 6 bases, J shed 4 bases, and the junction held 6 bases outside the gene matches. Germline V CDR1 and CDR2: KGHSH, LQKENI. The CDR3 contains 14 residues. The CDR3 DNA follows: TGTGCCAGCTCGCCCGGGACAGGGATCACTGAAGCTTTCTTT. Translation gives CASSPGTGITEAFF.

This clone was recorded once. The V call is TRBV2, the J call TRBJ2-2; 11 nucleotides agree with TRBD2. Germline V gene data show CDR1 as SNHLY and CDR2 as FYNNEI. This CDR3 comprises 16 residues. J lost 6 bases, V lost 5 bases, and 8 bases had no gene match. CDR3 sequence reads: CASSPGLAAVAGELFF. Written as DNA, the CDR3 is TGTGCCAGCAGTCCGGGACTAGCGGCCGTCGCCGGGGAGCTGTTTTTT.

The chain couples TRBV18 to TRBJ1-6; a weak D match, TRBD1 (6 bases). V lost 3 bases and J lost 9, with 12 bases in between. CDR3 size: 14 residues. Germline CDR1 and CDR2: KGHSH and LQKENI. CDR3 nucleotide sequence: TGTGCCAGCTCACCCGACAGGCTAAGTTCACCCCTCCACTTT. This codes for CASSPDRLSSPLHF.

V is TRBV6-5 and J is TRBJ2-7, with a tentative D call TRBD1 (6 bases). Trimming left V 5 bases short and J 4 bases short, with 18 bases between. The germline CDR1 and CDR2 sequences are MNHEY and SVGAGI. The CDR3 extends over 15 amino acids. The CDR3 DNA is TGTGCCAGCAGTCTCCCGAGTGGGGGCGGTTACGAGCAGTACTTC. Its translation: CASSLPSGGGYEQYF.

The chain uses TRBV9 and TRBJ1-1; D possibly corresponds to TRBD1 (5 bases). V lost 6 bases to trimming and J lost 1 base, with 16 bases between them. This CDR3 is 15 amino acids long. Germline lookup yields CDR1 SGDLS and CDR2 YYNGEE. CDR3 sequence reads: CASTRSQGANTEAFF. The CDR3 region has the DNA TGTGCCAGCACCCGTTCCCAAGGGGCGAACACTGAAGCTTTCTTT.

This chain links TRBV14 with TRBJ2-1; D unclear. Germline V gene data show CDR1 as SGHDN and CDR2 as FVKESK. V dropped 5 bases and J dropped 2 bases, with 7 bases sitting between them. The CDR3 totals 13 residues. The CDR3 loop is CASSNSTYNEQFF. The CDR3 DNA sequence: TGTGCCAGCAGCAACTCGACCTACAATGAGCAGTTCTTC.